The T cell receptor (beta chain) described here comes from a study of blood T cell repertoires in COVID-19. TCRdb's table, derived via immunoSEQ multiplex PCR, lists solely in-frame clones and lacks some. The repertoire holds about 300,000 clones, with approximately 88% as singletons. CDR1 is MNHEY, CDR2 SVGEGT, per germline. CDR3 length: 16 amino acids. Trimming removed 2 bases from V and 3 bases from J, with 13 bases in between. Sample: peripheral blood. The V gene is TRBV6-2 or TRBV6-3, the J gene TRBJ2-2; D perhaps matches TRBD1 (6 bases). The TCR comes from a woman aged 25 to 39 who had recovered from COVID-19. The CDR3 sequence is CASSYVPYRDTGELFF. The CDR3 DNA reads as TGTGCCAGCAGTTACGTCCCCTACAGGGACACCGGGGAGCTGTTTTTT.